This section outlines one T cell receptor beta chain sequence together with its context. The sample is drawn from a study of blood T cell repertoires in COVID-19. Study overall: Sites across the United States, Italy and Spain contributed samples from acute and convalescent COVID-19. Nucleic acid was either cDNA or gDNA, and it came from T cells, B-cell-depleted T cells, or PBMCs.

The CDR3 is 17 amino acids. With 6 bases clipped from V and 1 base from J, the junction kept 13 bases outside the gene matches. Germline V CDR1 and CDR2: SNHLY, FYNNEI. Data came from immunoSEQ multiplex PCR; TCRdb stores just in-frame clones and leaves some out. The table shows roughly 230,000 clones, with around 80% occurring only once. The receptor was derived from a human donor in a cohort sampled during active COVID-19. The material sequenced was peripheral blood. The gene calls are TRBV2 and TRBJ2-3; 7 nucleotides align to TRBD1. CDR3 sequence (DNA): TGTGCCAGCAGAGACTTCAGGACAGGTTTTGGCACAGATACGCAGTATTTT. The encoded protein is CASRDFRTGFGTDTQYF.